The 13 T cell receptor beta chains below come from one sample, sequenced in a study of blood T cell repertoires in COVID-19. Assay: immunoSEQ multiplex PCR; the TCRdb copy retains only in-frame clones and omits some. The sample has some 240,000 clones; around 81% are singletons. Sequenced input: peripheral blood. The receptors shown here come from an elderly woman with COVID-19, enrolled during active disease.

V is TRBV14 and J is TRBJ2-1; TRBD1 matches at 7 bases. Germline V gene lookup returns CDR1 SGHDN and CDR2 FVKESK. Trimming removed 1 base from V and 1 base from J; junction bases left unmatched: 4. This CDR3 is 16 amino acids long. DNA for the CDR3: TGTGCCAGCAGCCAAGGACAGGGTAGGTCCTACAATGAGCAGTTCTTC. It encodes CASSQGQGRSYNEQFF.

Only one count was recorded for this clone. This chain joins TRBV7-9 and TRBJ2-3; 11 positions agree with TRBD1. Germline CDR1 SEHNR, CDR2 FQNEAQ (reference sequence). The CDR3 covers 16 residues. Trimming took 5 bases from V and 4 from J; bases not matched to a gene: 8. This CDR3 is CASSPQGTGGADTQYF. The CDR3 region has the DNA TGTGCCAGCAGCCCTCAGGGGACAGGGGGAGCAGATACGCAGTATTTT. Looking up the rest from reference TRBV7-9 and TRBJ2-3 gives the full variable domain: DTGVSQNPRHKITKRGQNVTFRCDPISEHNRLYWYRQTLGQGPEFLTYFQNEAQLEKSRLLSDRFSAERPKGSFSTLEIQRTEQGDSAMYLCASSPQGTGGADTQYFGPGTRLTVL.

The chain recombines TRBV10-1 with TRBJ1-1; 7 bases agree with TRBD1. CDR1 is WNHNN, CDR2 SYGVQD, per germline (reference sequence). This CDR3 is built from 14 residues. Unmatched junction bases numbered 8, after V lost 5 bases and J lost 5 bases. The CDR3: CASSNRGGGTEAFF. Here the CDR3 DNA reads TGCGCCAGCAGTAACAGGGGCGGTGGTACTGAAGCTTTCTTT.

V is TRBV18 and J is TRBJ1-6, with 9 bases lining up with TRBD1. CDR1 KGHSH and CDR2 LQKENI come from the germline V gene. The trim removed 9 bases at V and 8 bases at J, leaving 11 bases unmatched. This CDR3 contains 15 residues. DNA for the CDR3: TGTGCCAGTAAACAGGGGGCAGGTGGCGATTCACCCCTCCACTTT. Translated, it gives CASKQGAGGDSPLHF.

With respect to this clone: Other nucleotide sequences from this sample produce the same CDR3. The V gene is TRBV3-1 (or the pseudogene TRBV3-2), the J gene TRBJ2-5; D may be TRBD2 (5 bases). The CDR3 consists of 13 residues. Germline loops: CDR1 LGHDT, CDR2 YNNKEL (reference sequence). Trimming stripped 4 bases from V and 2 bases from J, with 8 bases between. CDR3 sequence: CASSRGLQETQYF. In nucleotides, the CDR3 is TGTGCCAGCAGCCGCGGGCTTCAAGAGACCCAGTACTTC.

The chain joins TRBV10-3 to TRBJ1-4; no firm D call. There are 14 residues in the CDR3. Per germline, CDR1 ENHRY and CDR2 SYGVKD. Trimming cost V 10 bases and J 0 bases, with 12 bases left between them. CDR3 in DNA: TGTGCCACCACCGACACTGCAACTAATGAAAAACTGTTTTTT. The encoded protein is CATTDTATNEKLFF.

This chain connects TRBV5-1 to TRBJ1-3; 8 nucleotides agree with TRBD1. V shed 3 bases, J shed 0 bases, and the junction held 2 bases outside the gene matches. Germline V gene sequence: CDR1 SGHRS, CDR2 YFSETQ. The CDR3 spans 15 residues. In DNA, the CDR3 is TGCGCCAGCAGCTCCGGACAGGGCTCTGGAAACACCATATATTTT. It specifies CASSSGQGSGNTIYF. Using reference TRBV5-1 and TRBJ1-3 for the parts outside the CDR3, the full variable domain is KAGVTQTPRYLIKTRGQQVTLSCSPISGHRSVSWYQQTPGQGLQFLFEYFSETQRNKGNFPGRFSGRQFSNSRSEMNVSTLELGDSALYLCASSSGQGSGNTIYFGEGSWLTVV.

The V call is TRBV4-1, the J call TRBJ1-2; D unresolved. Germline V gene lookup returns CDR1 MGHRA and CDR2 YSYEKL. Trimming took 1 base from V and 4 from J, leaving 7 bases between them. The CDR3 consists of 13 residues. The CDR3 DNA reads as TGCGCCAGCAGCCAAGGTCGTAGCTATGGCTACACCTTC. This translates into CASSQGRSYGYTF.

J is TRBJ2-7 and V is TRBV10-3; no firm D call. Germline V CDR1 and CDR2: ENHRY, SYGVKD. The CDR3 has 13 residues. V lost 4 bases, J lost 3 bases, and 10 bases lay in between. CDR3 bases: TGTGCCATCAGTGGACAAGCCAACTACGAGCAGTACTTC. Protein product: CAISGQANYEQYF.

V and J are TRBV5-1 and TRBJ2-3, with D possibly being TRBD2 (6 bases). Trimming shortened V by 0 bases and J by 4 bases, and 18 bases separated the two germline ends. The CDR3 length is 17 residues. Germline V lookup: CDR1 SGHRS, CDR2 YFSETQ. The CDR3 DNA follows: TGCGCCAGCAGCTTGGGGACCGGGACTCCCGCGGCAGATACGCAGTATTTT. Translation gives CASSLGTGTPAADTQYF.

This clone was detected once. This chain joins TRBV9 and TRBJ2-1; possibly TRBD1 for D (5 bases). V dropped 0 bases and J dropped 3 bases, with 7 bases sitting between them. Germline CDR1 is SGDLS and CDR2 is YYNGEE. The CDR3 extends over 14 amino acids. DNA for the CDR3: TGTGCCAGCAGCGTAGGCCAGGGCTACAATGAGCAGTTCTTC. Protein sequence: CASSVGQGYNEQFF.

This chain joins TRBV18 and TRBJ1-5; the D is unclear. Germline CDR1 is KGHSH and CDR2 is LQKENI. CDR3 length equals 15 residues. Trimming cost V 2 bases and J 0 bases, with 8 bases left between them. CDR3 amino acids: CASSPGEVSNQPQHF. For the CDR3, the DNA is TGTGCCAGCTCACCAGGCGAGGTTAGCAATCAGCCCCAGCATTTT.

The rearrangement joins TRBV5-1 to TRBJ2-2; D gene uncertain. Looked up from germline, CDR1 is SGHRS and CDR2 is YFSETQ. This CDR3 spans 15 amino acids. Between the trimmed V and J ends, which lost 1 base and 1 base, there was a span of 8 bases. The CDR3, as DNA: TGCGCCAGCAGCTTGTCTGCAGGGAACACCGGGGAGCTGTTTTTT. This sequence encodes CASSLSAGNTGELFF.